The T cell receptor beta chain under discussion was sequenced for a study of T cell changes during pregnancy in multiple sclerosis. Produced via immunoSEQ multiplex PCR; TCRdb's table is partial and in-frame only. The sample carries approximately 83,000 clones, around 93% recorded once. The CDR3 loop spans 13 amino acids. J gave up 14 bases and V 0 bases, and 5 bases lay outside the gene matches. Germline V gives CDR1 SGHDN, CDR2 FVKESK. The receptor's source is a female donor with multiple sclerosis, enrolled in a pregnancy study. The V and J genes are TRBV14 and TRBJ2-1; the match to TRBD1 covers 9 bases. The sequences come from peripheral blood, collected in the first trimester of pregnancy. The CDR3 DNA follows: TGTGCCAGCAGCCAAGATGGTCGGACAGGGGAGTTCTTC. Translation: CASSQDGRTGEFF.